Each of the 25 T cell receptor beta chains below was sequenced from the same sample in a study of T-cell memory formation after mild COVID-19. TCRdb independently ran MiXCR on the 5' RACE reads; one entry per CDR3 protein. This table holds about 340,000 distinct CDR3 sequences, over 10% found once. The specimen sequenced was PBMCs or a T cell subset sorted from them (not recorded which). Receptors originate from a man between 18 and 35 years old who had mild COVID-19 (a few samples of this study predate the infection). Cell type and time point are not known.

In its sample, this clonotype was seen many times. The V call is TRBV5-5, the J call TRBJ2-1; 10 bases are shared with TRBD1. The CDR3 runs to 16 residues. Germline values: CDR1 SGHKS, CDR2 YYEKEE (reference sequence). V lost 3 bases to trimming and J lost 5 bases; unmatched junction nucleotides: 8. CDR3 sequence (DNA): TGTGCCAGCAGCTGGATAGGACAGGGGGTCAACAATGAGCAGTTCTTC. As protein: CASSWIGQGVNNEQFF.

This clonotype has just a few counts. J is TRBJ1-2 and V is TRBV20-1; possible D gene TRBD1, 6 bases. The germline V gene has CDR1 DFQATT and CDR2 SNEGSKA (reference sequence). Trimming removed 0 bases from V and 5 bases from J, with 16 bases in between. The CDR3 extends over 15 amino acids. CDR3 amino acids: CSARDRGGVGYGYTF. CDR3 sequence (DNA): TGCAGTGCTAGAGATCGGGGGGGCGTTGGGTATGGCTACACCTTC.

This clonotype was picked up many times. This chain uses TRBV6-2 or TRBV6-3 with TRBJ1-6; D ambiguous. With 0 bases removed from V and 0 bases from J, the gap between germline ends came to 15 bases. Germline V gene lookup returns CDR1 MNHEY and CDR2 SVGEGT. This CDR3 is 19 amino acids long. The CDR3 spells CASSYSGRRTSSYNSPLHF. CDR3 bases: TGTGCCAGCAGTTACTCTGGGAGGCGGACTAGCTCCTATAATTCACCCCTCCACTTT.

V is TRBV10-3 and J is TRBJ1-1; D might be TRBD1 (5 bases). Germline V CDR1 and CDR2: ENHRY, SYGVKD. The CDR3 is made up of 15 amino acids. Trimming cost V 3 bases and J 0 bases, with 11 bases left between them. Here the CDR3 DNA reads TGTGCCATCAGTGACGTGGGGACCATGAACACTGAAGCTTTCTTT. As protein: CAISDVGTMNTEAFF.

The gene calls are TRBV6-2 or TRBV6-3 and TRBJ1-2; unclear D gene. V shed 1 base and J shed 6 bases, with 3 bases lying between them. CDR1 MNHEY and CDR2 SVGEGT come from the germline V gene. CDR3 length: 11 amino acids. As DNA, the CDR3 is TGTGCCAGCAGTTACTGGGATGGCTACACCTTC. Translation gives CASSYWDGYTF.

The chain uses TRBV14 and TRBJ2-7, with 10 bases matching TRBD2. Germline V CDR1 and CDR2: SGHDN, FVKESK. V trimming: 1 base; J trimming: 6 bases; junction bases outside the gene matches: 6. The CDR3 consists of 15 residues. The CDR3 here is CASSQVTSGVREQYF. The CDR3, as DNA: TGTGCCAGCAGCCAAGTCACTAGCGGGGTACGCGAGCAGTACTTC.

This clonotype was seen more than once but under ten times. J is TRBJ2-1 and V is TRBV18; D ambiguous. V dropped 2 bases and J dropped 9 bases, with 11 bases sitting between them. Germline V gene sequence: CDR1 KGHSH, CDR2 LQKENI. The CDR3 spans 13 residues. This chain's CDR3 is CASSPENGFEQFF. In DNA, the CDR3 is TGTGCCAGCTCACCAGAAAACGGTTTTGAGCAGTTCTTC. The variable domain in full, with the rest retrieved from reference TRBV18 and TRBJ2-1, is NAGVMQNPRHLVRRRGQEARLRCSPMKGHSHVYWYRQLPEEGLKFMVYLQKENIIDESGMPKERFSAEFPKEGPSILRIQQVVRGDSAAYFCASSPENGFEQFFGPGTRLTVL.

The rearrangement links TRBV2 to TRBJ2-1; D is unclear. This CDR3 has 13 amino acids. Trimming removed 4 bases at V and 3 bases at J, with 7 bases between. Germline V gene sequence: CDR1 SNHLY, CDR2 FYNNEI. Here the CDR3 reads CASSAALYNEQFF. CDR3 DNA: TGTGCCAGCAGTGCTGCCCTCTACAATGAGCAGTTCTTC.

The rearrangement uses TRBV29-1 and TRBJ2-7, with unresolved D. Germline assignment: CDR1 SQVTM and CDR2 ANQGSEA. This CDR3 is built from 12 residues. V dropped 0 bases and J dropped 9 bases, with 12 bases sitting between them. The CDR3 loop is CSVEDPPWGQYF. For the CDR3, the DNA is TGCAGCGTTGAAGATCCGCCCTGGGGGCAGTACTTC.

This clonotype was seen ten or more times. The rearrangement uses TRBV20-1 and TRBJ2-5; D is possibly TRBD1 or TRBD2 (5 bases each). The CDR3 contains 12 residues. From germline, CDR1 is DFQATT and CDR2 SNEGSKA (reference sequence). V was shortened by 6 bases and J by 3 bases, with 11 bases between the two germline ends. As DNA, the CDR3 is TGCAGTGCCGGGGCGCTAGAAGAGACCCAGTACTTC. Translating gives CSAGALEETQYF.

The rearrangement links TRBV9 to TRBJ2-3; 10 nucleotides align to TRBD1. The germline V gene encodes CDR1 SGDLS and CDR2 YYNGEE. The CDR3 has 16 residues. V dropped 3 bases and J dropped 6; count of bases not matched to a gene: 10. The CDR3 coding sequence is TGTGCCAGCAGCGCTAGCCGGGACAGGGGAGTGGATACGCAGTATTTT. It yields the protein CASSASRDRGVDTQYF. Drawing the rest from reference TRBV9 and TRBJ2-3, the complete variable domain is DSGVTQTPKHLITATGQRVTLRCSPRSGDLSVYWYQQSLDQGLQFLIQYYNGEERAKGNILERFSAQQFPDLHSELNLSSLELGDSALYFCASSASRDRGVDTQYFGPGTRLTVL.

The chain uses TRBV10-2 and TRBJ2-3, with TRBD2 identical over 14 bases. Per germline, CDR1 WSHSY and CDR2 SAAADI. V gave up 5 bases and J gave up 3 bases; unmatched junction bases: 4. This CDR3 is built from 16 residues. CDR3 region: CASSYGLAGGTDTQYF. CDR3 nucleotides: TGCGCCAGCAGTTACGGACTAGCGGGGGGAACAGATACGCAGTATTTT.

This clonotype was picked up a small number of times. V is TRBV25-1 and J is TRBJ2-7; D uncertain. The germline V gene has CDR1 MGHDK and CDR2 SYGVNS. V was trimmed by 6 bases and J by 7 bases, leaving 10 bases between them. The CDR3 totals 11 residues. CDR3 in amino acids: CASSPTWEQYV. For the CDR3, the DNA is TGTGCCAGCAGCCCTACATGGGAGCAGTACGTC.

Only a few counts were recorded for this clonotype. The rearrangement joins TRBV3-1 to TRBJ2-5; 8 bases agree with TRBD2. This CDR3 comprises 14 residues. Germline V gene sequence: CDR1 LGHDT, CDR2 YNNKEL (reference sequence). With 7 bases clipped from V and 3 bases from J, the junction kept 7 bases outside the gene matches. The CDR3 reads CASNPAGDKETQYF. The CDR3, as DNA: TGTGCCAGCAACCCAGCGGGGGATAAAGAGACCCAGTACTTC.

The gene calls are TRBV18 and TRBJ1-1, with unresolved D. Deletions cut 2 bases from V and 6 bases from J, with 19 bases between. From germline, CDR1 is KGHSH and CDR2 LQKENI. The CDR3 loop spans 16 amino acids. The CDR3 nucleotides are TGTGCCAGCTCACCATTACACGAAGGCGAAAGCCCTGAAGCTTTCTTT. It codes for CASSPLHEGESPEAFF.

This clonotype was recorded at least ten times. The J gene is TRBJ1-4, the V gene TRBV5-1, with D tentatively TRBD1 (5 bases). The CDR3 extends over 14 amino acids. Germline CDR1 and CDR2: SGHRS and YFSETQ. Trimming took off 5 bases at V and 7 bases at J, with 15 bases between the two ends. As DNA, the CDR3 is TGCGCCAGCAGGGCAACAGGCGGGAGTGAAAAACTGTTTTTT. This sequence encodes CASRATGGSEKLFF. The full variable domain, completed using reference TRBV5-1 and TRBJ1-4, is KAGVTQTPRYLIKTRGQQVTLSCSPISGHRSVSWYQQTPGQGLQFLFEYFSETQRNKGNFPGRFSGRQFSNSRSEMNVSTLELGDSALYLCASRATGGSEKLFFGSGTQLSVL.

This clonotype has more than one count but fewer than ten. The chain links TRBV4-1 to TRBJ2-7, with 9 nucleotides matching TRBD1. J gave up 4 bases and V 4 bases, and 8 bases lay outside the gene matches. CDR3 length: 15 residues. Germline V lookup: CDR1 MGHRA, CDR2 YSYEKL. The CDR3 nucleotides are TGCGCCAGCAGCCTCGAGGGACAGGGTGGTTACGAGCAGTACGTC. Protein product: CASSLEGQGGYEQYV.

A few counts support this clonotype. The gene calls are TRBV7-2 and TRBJ2-5, with D possibly matching TRBD2 (5 bases). The germline V gene has CDR1 SGHTA and CDR2 FQGNSA. The CDR3 totals 16 residues. Between the trimmed V and J ends, which lost 3 bases and 2 bases, there was a span of 16 bases. CDR3 amino acids: CASSFDLPSGQETQYF. The CDR3 nucleotides read TGTGCCAGCAGCTTCGACCTTCCCTCGGGGCAAGAGACCCAGTACTTC.

This clonotype was picked up a small number of times. The rearrangement uses TRBV12-3 or TRBV12-4 and TRBJ2-1; no reliable D call. CDR3 length: 13 residues. V lost 8 bases and J 3 bases, leaving 11 bases between the germline ends. The CDR3 region has the DNA TGTGCCAGCGTCCCGTCAGTCTACAATGAGCAGTTCTTC. It yields the protein CASVPSVYNEQFF.

This clonotype occurred a few times. V is TRBV6-6 and J is TRBJ1-2; D perhaps matches TRBD1 (5 bases). V was pared by 0 bases and J by 8 bases, with 16 bases between. CDR1 MNHNY and CDR2 SVGAGI come from the germline V gene (reference sequence). The CDR3 sequence is 15 residues long. The CDR3 sequence: CASSYSIRDSDGYTF. The CDR3 DNA reads TGTGCCAGCAGTTACTCGATCCGGGACTCGGACGGCTACACCTTC.

This clonotype was found many times. The chain carries TRBV5-6 and TRBJ1-4, with D tentatively TRBD1 (5 bases). The V and J ends lost 2 bases and 7 bases respectively, with 15 bases between them. Germline CDR1 and CDR2: SGHDT and YYEEEE. This CDR3 contains 15 residues. The CDR3 loop is CASSFLSRDGEKLFF. The CDR3 nucleotides read TGTGCCAGCAGCTTCTTATCCAGGGACGGTGAAAAACTGTTTTTT.

This clonotype turned up a few times. The V gene is TRBV20-1, the J gene TRBJ2-5; possibly TRBD2 for D (5 bases). CDR1 and CDR2 (germline): DFQATT, SNEGSKA (reference sequence). Trimming took 5 bases from V and 1 from J, leaving 14 bases between them. This CDR3 has 14 residues. The DNA for the CDR3 is TGCAGTGCTCCCCCGAGGGTCGGCCAAGAGACCCAGTACTTC. It codes for CSAPPRVGQETQYF.

The CDR3 DNA reads as TGTGCCAGCAGCTTAATACCGGGACAGGGCAATGAGCAGTTCTTC. It encodes CASSLIPGQGNEQFF. The rearrangement links TRBV7-3 to TRBJ2-1, with TRBD1 matching over 9 bases. CDR1 SGHTA and CDR2 FQGTGA come from the germline V gene. V lost 1 base to trimming and J lost 6 bases; unmatched junction nucleotides: 4. The CDR3 runs to 15 residues.

Written as DNA, the CDR3 is TGTGCCAGCAGTGAGCTTTCTTCGGGTCGAGACATTCAGTACTTC. It encodes CASSELSSGRDIQYF. The chain joins TRBV25-1 to TRBJ2-4; D is unclear. Trimming stripped 3 bases from V and 8 bases from J, with 17 bases between. The CDR3 has 15 residues. CDR1 MGHDK and CDR2 SYGVNS come from the germline V gene.

The J gene is TRBJ1-6, the V gene TRBV20-1; no definite D call. The CDR3 is 14 residues long. In germline, CDR1 is DFQATT, CDR2 SNEGSKA (reference sequence). V shed 5 bases and J shed 7 bases, with 15 bases lying between them. The CDR3 here is CSAVLVGANSPLHF. CDR3 nucleotides: TGCAGTGCTGTATTAGTGGGCGCAAATTCACCCCTCCACTTT.